Ten or more counts support the clone carrying this T cell receptor (beta chain). Its antigen is still unknown. This entry comes from a study of CD8+CD57+ T cells in acquired aplastic anemia. Across the whole study: On average, sorted CD4+ and CD8+ cells gave 3 to 3.5 ug of DNA. Healthy donors yielded some 10 million CD4+ cell reads on average. Study observations and caveats: Controls and patients did not differ significantly in CD8+ Simpson's diversity.

Genomic DNA acted as the template from which TCR beta VDJ combination and CDR3 sequence profiling were carried out. From the reads, TCRdb called clonotypes with MiXCR, one entry per CDR3 protein. The sample has 350,000 to 450,000 distinct CDR3 sequences, roughly 68% seen once. This sequence was found in a human donor in good health, serving as a control. The material sequenced was sorted CD4+, CD8+, or CD8+CD57+ T cells (not recorded which) from PBMCs.

Here the CDR3 reads CASSLDRAENTGELFF. The CDR3 nucleotides read TGTGCCAGCAGCTTAGATAGGGCGGAGAACACCGGGGAGCTGTTTTTT. The chain recombines TRBV7-9 with TRBJ2-2; D unclear. The germline V gene has CDR1 SEHNR and CDR2 FQNEAQ (reference sequence). The CDR3 length is 16 residues. The germline V and J ends were trimmed by 1 base and 1 base, with 10 bases remaining between them. Complete variable domain (other parts from reference TRBV7-9 and TRBJ2-2): DTGVSQNPRHKITKRGQNVTFRCDPISEHNRLYWYRQTLGQGPEFLTYFQNEAQLEKSRLLSDRFSAERPKGSFSTLEIQRTEQGDSAMYLCASSLDRAENTGELFFGEGSRLTVL.